These 3 T cell receptor beta chains were all obtained from the same sample, sequenced in a study of identical twins' blood T cells. From the 5' RACE reads, TCRdb called clonotypes with MiXCR, one entry per CDR3 protein. The table has 350,000 to 400,000 distinct CDR3 sequences, around 30% seen once. Input material: PBMCs. The receptors were gathered from a woman between 18 and 55 years old in good health.

V gene TRBV6-2 or TRBV6-3 combines with J gene TRBJ2-1; D perhaps matches TRBD2 (6 bases). This CDR3 spans 13 amino acids. Germline V gives CDR1 MNHEY, CDR2 SVGEGT. With 2 bases removed from V and 5 bases from J, the gap between germline ends came to 7 bases. In DNA form, the CDR3 reads TGTGCCAGCAGTTACACTAGCAACAATGAGCAGTTCTTC. Translation gives CASSYTSNNEQFF.

The rearrangement joins TRBV5-1 to TRBJ2-7, with 10 bases aligning to TRBD1. Germline V gene sequence: CDR1 SGHRS, CDR2 YFSETQ. V lost 5 bases to trimming and J lost 4 bases; unmatched junction nucleotides: 9. The CDR3 is 15 amino acids. CDR3 sequence (DNA): TGCGCCAGCAGAAATACCGGGACAGGGGATTACGAGCAGTACTTC. It specifies CASRNTGTGDYEQYF. Complete variable domain (other parts from reference TRBV5-1 and TRBJ2-7): KAGVTQTPRYLIKTRGQQVTLSCSPISGHRSVSWYQQTPGQGLQFLFEYFSETQRNKGNFPGRFSGRQFSNSRSEMNVSTLELGDSALYLCASRNTGTGDYEQYFGPGTRLTVT.

This clonotype came up a few times. The chain combines TRBV5-1 with TRBJ2-1; 10 positions match TRBD2. The CDR3 has 17 amino acids. Trimming at V came to 1 base and at J to 8 bases, leaving 12 bases not matched to a gene. Germline V gene data show CDR1 as SGHRS and CDR2 as YFSETQ. The CDR3 nucleotides read TGCGCCAGCAGCTTGAACCCTCTCCAGCGGGGGGGGTATGAGCAGTTCTTC. This gives the protein CASSLNPLQRGGYEQFF.